This T cell receptor beta chain is drawn from a study of blood T cell repertoires in COVID-19. Using immunoSEQ multiplex PCR, the repertoire was profiled, and TCRdb retains in-frame clones only, with some absent. The sample includes around 250,000 clones, roughly 90% of them seen just once. The CDR3 is made up of 14 amino acids. CDR1 is MNHEY and CDR2 is SVGAGI in the germline V gene. V dropped 6 bases and J dropped 1 base, with 11 bases sitting between them. The genes are TRBV6-5 and TRBJ2-3; D possibly corresponds to TRBD2 (6 bases). Sequencing used peripheral blood. The clonotype originates from a man aged 55 to 70 with acute or convalescent COVID-19. The CDR3 is CASSVADRTDTQYF. Here the CDR3 DNA reads TGTGCCAGCAGCGTAGCGGACCGCACAGATACGCAGTATTTT.